This T cell receptor (beta chain) was recovered during a study of blood T cell repertoires in COVID-19. Whole-study context: Some COVID-19 samples were acute and others convalescent; all came from the United States, Italy and Spain. The cDNA or gDNA used as material had been derived from T cells, B-cell-depleted T cells, or PBMCs.

The V gene end was trimmed by 3 bases and the J gene end by 2 bases; junction bases not matched to a gene: 2. The CDR3 has 14 amino acids. Germline assignment: CDR1 SGHTA and CDR2 FQGNSA. Original processing notes: Estimation of nucleated cell counts relied on the amplification of reference gene primers. Clones were read by immunoSEQ multiplex PCR, and TCRdb kept only the in-frame ones, dropping some. V, J and clone size reflect that table, while D and trimming were determined from the DNA. The sample lists tens of thousands of clones, approximately 86% occurring once. The chain couples TRBV7-2 to TRBJ2-7, with 9 bases fitting TRBD2. Sequenced input: peripheral blood. The origin of this receptor is a man between 60 and 75 years old with acute or convalescent COVID-19. The CDR3, as DNA: TGTGCCAGCAGCTTGGGACTAGCCACCTACGAGCAGTACTTC. Translation gives CASSLGLATYEQYF.